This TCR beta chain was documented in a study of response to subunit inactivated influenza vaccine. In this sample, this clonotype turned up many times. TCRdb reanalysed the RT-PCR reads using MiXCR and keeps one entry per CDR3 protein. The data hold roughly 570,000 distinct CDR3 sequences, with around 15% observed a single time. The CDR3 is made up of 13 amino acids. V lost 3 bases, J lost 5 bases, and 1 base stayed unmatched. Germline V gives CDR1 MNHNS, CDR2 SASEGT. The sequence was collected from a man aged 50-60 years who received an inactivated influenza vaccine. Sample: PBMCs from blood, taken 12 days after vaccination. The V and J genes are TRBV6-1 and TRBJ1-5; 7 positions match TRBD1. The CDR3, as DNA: TGTGCCAGCAGTGATGACAGGGATCAGCCCCAGCATTTT. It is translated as CASSDDRDQPQHF.